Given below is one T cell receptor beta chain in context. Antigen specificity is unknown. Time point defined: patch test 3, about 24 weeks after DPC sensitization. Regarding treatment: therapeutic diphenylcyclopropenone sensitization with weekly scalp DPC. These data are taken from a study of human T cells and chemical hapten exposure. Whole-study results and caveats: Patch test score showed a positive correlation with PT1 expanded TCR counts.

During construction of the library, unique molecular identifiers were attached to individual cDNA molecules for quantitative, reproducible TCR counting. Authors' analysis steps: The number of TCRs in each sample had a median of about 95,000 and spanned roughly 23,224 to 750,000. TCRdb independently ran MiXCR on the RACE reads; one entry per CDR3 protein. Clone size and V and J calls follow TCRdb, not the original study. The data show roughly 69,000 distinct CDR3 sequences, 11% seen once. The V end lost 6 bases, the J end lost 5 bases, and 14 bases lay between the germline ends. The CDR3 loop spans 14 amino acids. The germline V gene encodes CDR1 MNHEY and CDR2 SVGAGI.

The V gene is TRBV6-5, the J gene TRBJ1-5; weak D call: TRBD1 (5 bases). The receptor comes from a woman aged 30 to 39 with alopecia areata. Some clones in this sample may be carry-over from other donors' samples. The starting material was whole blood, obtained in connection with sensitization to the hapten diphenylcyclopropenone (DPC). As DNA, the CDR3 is TGTGCCAGCAGGCCGCAGGGTATCCATCAGCCCCAGCATTTT. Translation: CASRPQGIHQPQHF.